What follows are 11 T cell receptor beta chains derived from one specimen sequenced in a study of T-cell reconstitution after alpha-beta-depleted transplantation in children. Researchers prepared the TCRbeta library using unique molecular identifiers, the study reports. MiXCR, applied by TCRdb to the PCR reads, yields one record per CDR3 protein. In the table there are 28,000 or so distinct CDR3 sequences, roughly a sixth of which are singletons. The specimen was PBMCs, mostly from graft donor cells, collected 60 days after TCRalphabeta/CD19-depleted stem cell transplant. The receptors shown here come from a male patient aged 2 to 9 who had a stem cell transplant for acute lymphoblastic leukemia, so the T cells may come from the graft donor.

This clonotype is medium-sized (0.01 to 0.1%) by share. The chain uses TRBV12-3 or TRBV12-4 and TRBJ1-6, with a possible D match to TRBD1 (5 bases). Trimming took off 7 bases at V and 5 bases at J, with 12 bases between the two ends. The CDR3 is 14 amino acids. CDR3: CASTSRADNSPLHF. CDR3 sequence (DNA): TGTGCCAGCACTAGCAGGGCGGATAATTCACCCCTCCACTTT.

This clonotype has ten or more counts. The genes are TRBV10-2 and TRBJ2-2, with TRBD1 identical over 10 bases. The CDR3 loop spans 15 amino acids. Germline V lookup: CDR1 WSHSY, CDR2 SAAADI. V was clipped by 7 bases and J by 4 bases; unmatched bases: 6. Written as DNA, the CDR3 is TGCGCCAGCACCCGGGACAGGGGAGTCACCGGGGAGCTGTTTTTT. It translates to CASTRDRGVTGELFF.

This clonotype was counted ten times or more. The CDR3 DNA is TGTGCCGCGAGGGCGGGGGCCATATACGAGCAGTACTTC. It specifies CAARAGAIYEQYF. The chain uses TRBV10-3 and TRBJ2-7, with D perhaps TRBD2 (7 bases). V was cut by 11 bases and J by 4 bases, with 18 bases left in between. This CDR3 is 13 amino acids long. Germline V gene data show CDR1 as ENHRY and CDR2 as SYGVKD.

This chain joins TRBV3-1 and TRBJ2-1, with 12 bases that match TRBD1. This CDR3 has 16 residues. V was clipped by 4 bases and J by 7 bases; unmatched bases: 8. Germline CDR1 and CDR2: LGHDT and YNNKEL (reference sequence). CDR3 loop: CASSPPGDRGRNEQFF. The CDR3 DNA sequence: TGTGCCAGCAGCCCACCAGGGGACAGGGGGCGAAATGAGCAGTTCTTC.

Turning to this clonotype: A read error may be the cause here, since a much bigger clone is one base away. The chain combines TRBV20-1 with TRBJ2-7; TRBD2 is a possible D gene (6 bases). V shed 6 bases and J shed 4 bases, with 13 bases lying between them. Germline CDR1 is DFQATT and CDR2 is SNEGSKA (reference sequence). This CDR3 has 12 amino acids. CDR3 nucleotide sequence: TGCAGTGCGCGGGGCAGGTTATACGAGCAGTACTTC. Protein: CSARGRLYEQYF.

This clonotype was seen many times. The chain employs TRBV20-1 and TRBJ2-1, with TRBD1 matching 7 bases. Germline CDR1 reads DFQATT; CDR2 reads SNEGSKA (reference sequence). J lost 6 bases, V lost 1 base, and 6 bases had no gene match. This CDR3 contains 14 residues. CDR3 nucleotide sequence: TGCAGTGCTAGAGCCGCGGACAGGCTCAATGAGCAGTTCTTC. It specifies CSARAADRLNEQFF.

This chain joins TRBV7-8 and TRBJ1-6, with D maybe TRBD1 (5 bases). This CDR3 comprises 15 residues. Germline CDR1 and CDR2: SGHVS and FQNEAQ. V was pared by 2 bases and J by 5 bases, with 10 bases between. CDR3 loop: CASSLSREDNSPLHF. The CDR3 bases are TGTGCCAGCAGCTTATCCAGGGAGGATAATTCACCCCTCCACTTT. Filled out from reference TRBV7-8 and TRBJ1-6, the complete variable domain reads GAGVSQSPRYKVAKRGQDVALRCDPISGHVSLFWYQQALGQGPEFLTYFQNEAQLDKSGLPSDRFFAERPEGSVSTLKIQRTQQEDSAVYLCASSLSREDNSPLHFGNGTRLTVT.

The chain combines TRBV9 with TRBJ2-5; D gene ambiguous. Trimming removed 0 bases at V and 2 bases at J, with 8 bases between. This CDR3 has 14 residues. Germline V gene lookup returns CDR1 SGDLS and CDR2 YYNGEE. CDR3 DNA: TGTGCCAGCAGCGTAGCTCTGGGGCAAGAGACCCAGTACTTC. This encodes CASSVALGQETQYF.

This clonotype was counted ten times or more. The chain uses TRBV12-3 or TRBV12-4 and TRBJ2-5, with D possibly TRBD2 on 6 matching bases. CDR3 size: 13 residues. V lost 6 bases, J lost 5 bases, and 13 bases lay in between. The CDR3 coding sequence is TGTGCCAGCAGCCTTGGAGGGGTCGAGACCCAGTACTTC. Amino acids: CASSLGGVETQYF.

The V and J genes are TRBV29-1 and TRBJ1-6; TRBD1 aligns across 7 bases. V lost 4 bases, J lost 8 bases, and 5 bases stayed unmatched. Germline V gene sequence: CDR1 SQVTM, CDR2 ANQGSEA. The CDR3 is 13 residues long. The CDR3 DNA follows: TGCAGCGTTGGTGACAGGGTGGATTCACCCCTCCACTTT. Amino acid sequence: CSVGDRVDSPLHF.

CDR3 loop: CASSLDGLAGGRRTDTQYF. DNA of the CDR3: TGTGCCAGCAGCTTAGACGGGCTAGCGGGGGGCCGGCGCACAGATACGCAGTATTTT. The chain carries TRBV11-2 and TRBJ2-3; 11 positions match TRBD2. This CDR3 is 19 amino acids long. Germline V gene sequence: CDR1 SGHAT, CDR2 FQNNGV. After removal of 0 bases from V and 1 base from J, the junction contained 9 bases not matched to a gene.